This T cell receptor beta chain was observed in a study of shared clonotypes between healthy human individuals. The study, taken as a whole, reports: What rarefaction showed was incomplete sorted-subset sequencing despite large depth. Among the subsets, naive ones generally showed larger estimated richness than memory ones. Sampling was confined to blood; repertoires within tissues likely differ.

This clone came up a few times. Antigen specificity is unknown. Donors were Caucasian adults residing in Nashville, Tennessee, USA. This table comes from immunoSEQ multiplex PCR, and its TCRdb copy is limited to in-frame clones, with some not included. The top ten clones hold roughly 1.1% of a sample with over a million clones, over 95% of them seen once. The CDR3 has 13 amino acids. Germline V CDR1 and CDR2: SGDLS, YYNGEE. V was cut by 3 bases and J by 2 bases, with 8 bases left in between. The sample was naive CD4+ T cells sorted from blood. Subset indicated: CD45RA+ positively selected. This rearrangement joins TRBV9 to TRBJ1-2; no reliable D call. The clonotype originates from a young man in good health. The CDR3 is CASSAAFNYGYTF. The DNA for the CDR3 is TGTGCCAGCAGCGCTGCTTTCAACTATGGCTACACCTTC. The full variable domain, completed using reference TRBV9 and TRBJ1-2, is DSGVTQTPKHLITATGQRVTLRCSPRSGDLSVYWYQQSLDQGLQFLIQYYNGEERAKGNILERFSAQQFPDLHSELNLSSLELGDSALYFCASSAAFNYGYTFGSGTRLTVV.